The 5 T cell receptor beta chains listed next were all sequenced from one sample in a study of response to subunit inactivated influenza vaccine. MiXCR, applied by TCRdb to the RT-PCR reads, yields one record per CDR3 protein. Counted here are under 950,000 distinct CDR3 sequences, about 20% occurring once; the ten biggest clones make up around 9.6%. The sample in question was PBMCs from blood, obtained roughly 5 days after vaccination. The receptors were gathered from a man in his fifties who received an inactivated influenza vaccine.

The sample holds a few counts of this clonotype. This chain joins TRBV20-1 and TRBJ2-3, with 10 bases identical to TRBD2. This CDR3 region has 13 residues. V shed 8 bases and J 6 bases; nucleotides not matched to a gene: 8. Germline CDR1 and CDR2: DFQATT and SNEGSKA (reference sequence). CDR3 sequence reads: CSTPASGSDTQYF. The CDR3 bases are TGCAGTACCCCGGCTAGCGGGAGTGATACGCAGTATTTT.

The gene calls are TRBV2 and TRBJ2-1, with D hard to call. The length of the CDR3 is 12 residues. The ends were cut back, 5 bases at V and 9 bases at J, with 11 bases in the middle. In germline, CDR1 is SNHLY, CDR2 FYNNEI. The CDR3 reads CASSPLWVEQFF. CDR3 in DNA: TGTGCCAGCAGTCCCCTCTGGGTTGAGCAGTTCTTC. Based on the CDR3 plus reference TRBV2 and TRBJ2-1, the full variable domain is EPEVTQTPSHQVTQMGQEVILRCVPISNHLYFYWYRQILGQKVEFLVSFYNNEISEKSEIFDDQFSVERPDGSNFTLKIRSTKLEDSAMYFCASSPLWVEQFFGPGTRLTVL.

The rearrangement uses TRBV7-2 and TRBJ2-1; perhaps TRBD1 as D (5 bases). V was cut by 5 bases and J by 8 bases, with 10 bases left in between. This CDR3 comprises 12 residues. Germline V gives CDR1 SGHTA, CDR2 FQGNSA. This chain's CDR3 is CASSATGHEQFF. CDR3 sequence (DNA): TGTGCCAGCAGCGCCACAGGCCATGAGCAGTTCTTC.

The rearrangement uses TRBV27 and TRBJ2-7; D gene ambiguous. Germline V CDR1 and CDR2: MNHEY, SMNVEV (reference sequence). Trimming shortened V by 6 bases and J by 5 bases, and 23 bases separated the two germline ends. The CDR3 has 16 residues. For the CDR3, the DNA is TGTGCCAGCAGCCTACACCTTTTGGGGTCCCAGAACGAGCAGTACTTC. Protein product: CASSLHLLGSQNEQYF.

The DNA of the CDR3 is TGTGCCAGCAGCTTTTCGGACGAGTACTATGGCTACACCTTC. This sequence encodes CASSFSDEYYGYTF. The rearrangement joins TRBV7-2 to TRBJ1-2; no clear D. CDR1 and CDR2 (germline): SGHTA, FQGNSA. The CDR3 is 14 amino acids. With 3 bases removed from V and 3 bases from J, the gap between germline ends came to 11 bases.